What follows are 25 T cell receptor beta chains derived from one specimen sequenced in a study of blood T cell repertoires in COVID-19. TCRdb's table, derived via immunoSEQ multiplex PCR, lists solely in-frame clones and lacks some. Among 150,000 to 200,000 clones, roughly three quarters were seen once, and the ten largest hold 15% to 20%. The sequenced sample was peripheral blood. The source of these receptors is a man aged 60 to 69 with active or convalescent COVID-19.

This chain connects TRBV27 to TRBJ1-2; D gene uncertain. Germline assignment: CDR1 MNHEY and CDR2 SMNVEV (reference sequence). The CDR3 is made up of 12 amino acids. Trimming cost V 3 bases and J 5 bases, with 7 bases left between them. The CDR3 DNA is TGTGCCAGCAGTTTGGCTGGTTATGGCTACACCTTC. Protein product: CASSLAGYGYTF.

A few counts support this clone. The chain is built from TRBV6-2 or TRBV6-3 and TRBJ1-2; TRBD1 agrees at 7 bases. The CDR3 extends over 15 amino acids. CDR1 is MNHEY, CDR2 SVGEGT, per germline. Trimming cost V 2 bases and J 4 bases; bases outside gene matches: 7. The chain's CDR3 is CASSYVRGQSYGYTF. In nucleotides, the CDR3 is TGTGCCAGCAGTTACGTTAGGGGACAGTCCTATGGCTACACCTTC.

The J gene is TRBJ1-3, the V gene TRBV7-9; D is unresolved. The CDR3 extends over 13 amino acids. The germline V and J ends were trimmed by 2 bases and 1 base, with 3 bases remaining between them. Germline V CDR1 and CDR2: SEHNR, FQNEAQ (reference sequence). The CDR3 DNA follows: TGTGCCAGCAGCTTACAGTCTGGAAACACCATATATTTT. It translates to CASSLQSGNTIYF.

The chain uses TRBV4-1 and TRBJ2-7; 8 bases fit TRBD1. Per the germline V gene, CDR1 is MGHRA and CDR2 is YSYEKL. Germline trimming cut 4 bases from V and 4 bases from J; bases unmatched to any gene: 12. CDR3 length: 16 residues. CDR3 amino acids: CASSPGQGGMSYEQYF. The CDR3 DNA reads as TGCGCCAGCAGCCCTGGACAGGGAGGTATGTCTTACGAGCAGTACTTC.

The genes are TRBV5-1 and TRBJ2-3, with D possibly matching TRBD1 (5 bases). CDR1 is SGHRS, CDR2 YFSETQ, per germline. The CDR3 is 16 amino acids. V lost 0 bases to trimming and J lost 8 bases, with 19 bases between them. The DNA for the CDR3 is TGCGCCAGCAGCTTGGCGGAAACCCTAGGGGTTGGTACGCAGTATTTT. Protein: CASSLAETLGVGTQYF.

The chain employs TRBV12-5 and TRBJ2-1; no firm D call. The CDR3 has 12 residues. V was shortened by 6 bases and J by 8 bases, with 11 bases between the two germline ends. Germline V gene sequence: CDR1 LGHNT, CDR2 FRNRAP. The CDR3 DNA reads TGTGCTAGTGGCCCCCGGGTCGATGAGCAGTTCTTC. Amino acid sequence: CASGPRVDEQFF.

The chain employs TRBV11-1 and TRBJ2-7; TRBD2 agrees at 8 bases. J was trimmed by 2 bases and V by 5 bases; bases with no gene match: 5. Germline V gene sequence: CDR1 SGHAT, CDR2 FQDESV (reference sequence). The CDR3 has 14 amino acids. The CDR3 DNA sequence: TGTGCCAGCAGCCCAACGGGGGGGCCCTACGAGCAGTACTTC. Amino acid sequence: CASSPTGGPYEQYF.

The genes are TRBV9 and TRBJ2-2; D may be TRBD1 (6 bases). This CDR3 region has 17 residues. Per germline, CDR1 SGDLS and CDR2 YYNGEE. With 7 bases removed from V and 2 bases from J, the gap between germline ends came to 21 bases. CDR3 protein: CASGSDLRDTNTGELFF. The CDR3 DNA sequence: TGTGCCAGCGGATCAGATCTCCGGGACACAAACACCGGGGAGCTGTTTTTT.

V usage is TRBV5-1 and J usage is TRBJ1-1, with 8 bases fitting TRBD1. With V trimmed by 4 bases and J by 1 base, 9 bases remained unmatched. Per germline, CDR1 SGHRS and CDR2 YFSETQ. The CDR3 is made up of 16 amino acids. CDR3 bases: TGCGCCAGCAGCCTGCCGTTGGGACAGGCGAACACTGAAGCTTTCTTT. Residues: CASSLPLGQANTEAFF. The full variable domain, its missing parts supplied by reference TRBV5-1 and TRBJ1-1, is KAGVTQTPRYLIKTRGQQVTLSCSPISGHRSVSWYQQTPGQGLQFLFEYFSETQRNKGNFPGRFSGRQFSNSRSEMNVSTLELGDSALYLCASSLPLGQANTEAFFGQGTRLTVV.

The chain is built from TRBV3-1 (or the pseudogene TRBV3-2) and TRBJ2-3; D is possibly TRBD2 (6 bases). Germline CDR1 and CDR2: LGHDT and YNNKEL (reference sequence). This CDR3 has 14 residues. Trimming took 4 bases from V and 4 from J, leaving 12 bases between them. CDR3 amino acids: CASSPTLAADTQYF. CDR3 in DNA: TGTGCCAGCAGCCCTACCTTAGCGGCAGATACGCAGTATTTT.

The V gene is TRBV12-5, the J gene TRBJ1-1; tentatively, D is TRBD1 (6 bases). CDR1 LGHNT and CDR2 FRNRAP come from the germline V gene. V lost 0 bases and J lost 3, with 14 bases in between. This CDR3 has 16 amino acids. CDR3 region: CASGLVLGQSDTEAFF. The CDR3 nucleotides read TGTGCTAGTGGTTTGGTACTTGGACAGTCAGACACTGAAGCTTTCTTT.

The J gene is TRBJ2-2, the V gene TRBV28; 12 positions match TRBD2. This CDR3 spans 15 amino acids. After removal of 5 bases from V and 5 bases from J, the junction contained 3 bases not matched to a gene. Germline V lookup: CDR1 MDHEN, CDR2 SYDVKM. CDR3 nucleotides: TGTGCCAGCAGTACTAGCGGGAGGAATACCGGGGAGCTGTTTTTT. It translates to CASSTSGRNTGELFF.

This clone was picked up a small number of times. The chain carries TRBV5-5 and TRBJ2-7; 8 positions match TRBD2. The length of the CDR3 is 15 residues. In germline, CDR1 is SGHKS, CDR2 YYEKEE (reference sequence). The V and J ends lost 4 bases and 3 bases, in that order; junction bases with no gene match: 9. CDR3 residues: CASSPGSGMIYEQYF. The CDR3 DNA sequence: TGTGCCAGCAGCCCCGGTAGCGGGATGATCTACGAGCAGTACTTC.

The rearrangement joins TRBV6-2 or TRBV6-3 to TRBJ2-1; weak D call: TRBD2 (6 bases). The CDR3 has 16 residues. Germline-derived CDR1 and CDR2 are MNHEY and SVGEGT. The V and J ends lost 5 bases and 5 bases respectively, with 19 bases between them. The DNA of the CDR3 is TGTGCCAGCAGTACCGTCGGGGGTTACGGTAACAATGAGCAGTTCTTC. Amino acids: CASSTVGGYGNNEQFF.

The rearrangement joins TRBV27 to TRBJ2-1; maybe TRBD2 (6 bases). Germline CDR1 and CDR2: MNHEY and SMNVEV (reference sequence). V lost 6 bases and J 0 bases, leaving 12 bases between the germline ends. CDR3 length: 15 amino acids. The chain's CDR3 is CASSLQRASYNEQFF. The CDR3 coding sequence is TGTGCCAGCAGCCTCCAGCGGGCCTCCTACAATGAGCAGTTCTTC.

The chain links TRBV7-2 to TRBJ2-1; 10 nucleotides match TRBD1. This CDR3 region has 14 residues. V shed 10 bases and J 4 bases; nucleotides not matched to a gene: 7. Germline CDR1 SGHTA, CDR2 FQGNSA. The CDR3 reads CATSPGQGYNEQFF. The CDR3 bases are TGTGCCACCTCCCCGGGACAGGGGTACAATGAGCAGTTCTTC.

This clone has a handful of counts. V and J are TRBV6-1 and TRBJ2-7; 8 bases align to TRBD1. Per the germline V gene, CDR1 is MNHNS and CDR2 is SASEGT. V shed 4 bases and J 7 bases; nucleotides not matched to a gene: 15. The CDR3 is 16 amino acids. Here the CDR3 DNA reads TGTGCCAGCAGTGTTGTAGTTGGGACAGGACCCTTTGAGCAGTACTTC. Protein sequence: CASSVVVGTGPFEQYF.

The chain recombines TRBV10-3 with TRBJ2-1; 9 bases agree with TRBD2. V lost 2 bases and J lost 3; bases outside the gene matches: 5. Germline V CDR1 and CDR2: ENHRY, SYGVKD. CDR3 size: 16 residues. The CDR3, as DNA: TGTGCCATCAGTGAGGGTAGCGGGAGCCACTACAATGAGCAGTTCTTC. This sequence encodes CAISEGSGSHYNEQFF.

This chain uses TRBV10-3 with TRBJ2-2, with 7 bases identical to TRBD1. There are 14 residues in the CDR3. The V gene end was trimmed by 7 bases and the J gene end by 3 bases; junction bases not matched to a gene: 5. Germline-derived CDR1 and CDR2 are ENHRY and SYGVKD. The CDR3 region has the DNA TGTGCCATCACGGGGACAGCGGACACCGGGGAGCTGTTTTTT. Encoded protein: CAITGTADTGELFF.

V gene TRBV4-1 combines with J gene TRBJ1-5, with 7 bases aligning to TRBD1. J gave up 5 bases and V 4 bases, and 11 bases lay outside the gene matches. Per germline, CDR1 MGHRA and CDR2 YSYEKL. The CDR3 is 16 amino acids. CDR3 region: CASSLRQGKSHQPQHF. The DNA for the CDR3 is TGCGCCAGCAGCCTCAGACAGGGTAAAAGCCATCAGCCCCAGCATTTT.

The chain is built from TRBV19 and TRBJ1-5; tentative D call: TRBD1 (6 bases). The CDR3 covers 14 residues. V was clipped by 5 bases and J by 5 bases, with 13 bases between them. CDR1 is LNHDA, CDR2 SQIVND, per germline (reference sequence). CDR3 DNA sequence: TGTGCCAGTAGTCCTGGACAGAGATATCAGCCCCAGCATTTT. Protein: CASSPGQRYQPQHF.

This clone was counted only a few times. This chain uses TRBV19 with TRBJ1-1, with D unresolved. V gave up 5 bases and J gave up 6 bases, with 16 bases separating them. CDR1 and CDR2 (germline): LNHDA, SQIVND (reference sequence). This CDR3 region has 14 residues. The DNA of the CDR3 is TGTGCCAGTAGTCCCCGACACCTCAGCCCTGAAGCTTTCTTT. Translating it yields CASSPRHLSPEAFF.

This chain joins TRBV3-1 (or the pseudogene TRBV3-2) and TRBJ1-4; D uncertain. From germline, CDR1 is LGHDT and CDR2 YNNKEL (reference sequence). This CDR3 region has 16 residues. Deletions cut 0 bases from V and 4 bases from J, with 12 bases between. CDR3 sequence (DNA): TGTGCCAGCAGCCAAGATGTGAGACAAAATAATGAAAAACTGTTTTTT. Its protein product is CASSQDVRQNNEKLFF.

This clone was seen only a few times. The V gene is TRBV19, the J gene TRBJ2-6; 7 nucleotides line up with TRBD1. Trimming took 4 bases from V and 4 from J; bases not matched to a gene: 10. CDR1 is LNHDA and CDR2 is SQIVND in the germline V gene (reference sequence). The length of the CDR3 is 17 residues. CDR3 in DNA: TGTGCCAGTAGTACGGATTACAGGGGAGCCGGGGCCAACGTCCTGACTTTC. Protein: CASSTDYRGAGANVLTF. Full variable domain (rest looked up from reference TRBV19 and TRBJ2-6): DGGITQSPKYLFRKEGQNVTLSCEQNLNHDAMYWYRQDPGQGLRLIYYSQIVNDFQKGDIAEGYSVSREKKESFPLTVTSAQKNPTAFYLCASSTDYRGAGANVLTFGAGSRLTVL.

This chain connects TRBV19 to TRBJ2-7; 9 bases agree with TRBD1. Germline assignment: CDR1 LNHDA and CDR2 SQIVND (reference sequence). This CDR3 has 13 residues. J gave up 5 bases and V 6 bases, and 5 bases lay outside the gene matches. CDR3 sequence: CASSLTGGNEQYF. The CDR3 bases are TGTGCCAGTAGCTTGACAGGGGGGAACGAGCAGTACTTC. Complete variable domain (other parts from reference TRBV19 and TRBJ2-7): DGGITQSPKYLFRKEGQNVTLSCEQNLNHDAMYWYRQDPGQGLRLIYYSQIVNDFQKGDIAEGYSVSREKKESFPLTVTSAQKNPTAFYLCASSLTGGNEQYFGPGTRLTVT.